These 16 T cell receptor beta chains share one sample of origin, sequenced in a study of blood T cell repertoires in COVID-19. TCRdb's copy holds only in-frame clones and misses some; the assay was immunoSEQ multiplex PCR. The sample includes over 80,000 clones, 75% of them seen just once. The sample consisted of peripheral blood. These receptors were obtained from a woman aged 45-65 years with acute or convalescent COVID-19.

The gene calls are TRBV4-1 and TRBJ1-4; a weak D match, TRBD1 (6 bases). The V and J ends lost 0 bases and 7 bases respectively, with 12 bases between them. Germline V gives CDR1 MGHRA, CDR2 YSYEKL. There are 15 residues in the CDR3. The CDR3 DNA reads TGCGCCAGCAGCCAAGAGGGGGCCGGCGGTGAAAAACTGTTTTTT. Its translation is CASSQEGAGGEKLFF.

The chain joins TRBV2 to TRBJ2-5; 7 bases are shared with TRBD2. Per the germline V gene, CDR1 is SNHLY and CDR2 is FYNNEI. The CDR3 spans 14 residues. The trim removed 7 bases at V and 5 bases at J, leaving 10 bases unmatched. DNA of the CDR3: TGTGCCAGCACTCGCAGGGAGGGACGGGAGACCCAGTACTTC. Translation gives CASTRREGRETQYF.

The chain couples TRBV11-2 to TRBJ2-3; TRBD1 matches at 9 bases. Losses at the gene ends were 0 bases for V and 0 bases for J; bases not matched to a gene: 1. The CDR3 totals 16 residues. Germline CDR1 and CDR2: SGHAT and FQNNGV. CDR3 nucleotides: TGTGCCAGCAGCTTAGAGGGACAGGGTAGCACAGATACGCAGTATTTT. It encodes CASSLEGQGSTDTQYF.

The V call is TRBV7-2, the J call TRBJ2-1, with TRBD1 matching 10 bases. The CDR3 contains 15 residues. Germline V gene sequence: CDR1 SGHTA, CDR2 FQGNSA. Trimming cost V 5 bases and J 5 bases; bases outside gene matches: 6. The CDR3 DNA follows: TGTGCCAGCAGCCCCCCGGGACAGGGGAACAATGAGCAGTTCTTC. Its translation: CASSPPGQGNNEQFF.

V is TRBV9 and J is TRBJ1-1; D is possibly TRBD1 (6 bases). There are 15 residues in the CDR3. Trimming stripped 1 base from V and 4 bases from J, with 14 bases between. Germline CDR1 and CDR2: SGDLS and YYNGEE. In DNA form, the CDR3 reads TGTGCCAGCAGCGTATTGGACAGTGGAGGCACTGAAGCTTTCTTT. Translation: CASSVLDSGGTEAFF.

The chain recombines TRBV7-9 with TRBJ1-2; D might be TRBD1 (6 bases). Germline values: CDR1 SEHNR, CDR2 FQNEAQ (reference sequence). The CDR3 totals 16 residues. Trimming removed 0 bases from V and 4 bases from J, with 15 bases in between. The CDR3 coding sequence is TGTGCCAGCAGCTTAGCATCAGGGGCTGGCGGCTATGGCTACACCTTC. Translating gives CASSLASGAGGYGYTF. Based on the CDR3 plus reference TRBV7-9 and TRBJ1-2, the full variable domain is DTGVSQNPRHKITKRGQNVTFRCDPISEHNRLYWYRQTLGQGPEFLTYFQNEAQLEKSRLLSDRFSAERPKGSFSTLEIQRTEQGDSAMYLCASSLASGAGGYGYTFGSGTRLTVV.

V is TRBV5-1 and J is TRBJ1-1, with TRBD1 identical over 8 bases. Trimming removed 4 bases from V and 6 bases from J; junction bases left unmatched: 5. This CDR3 is built from 13 residues. Germline loops: CDR1 SGHRS, CDR2 YFSETQ. The CDR3 sequence is CASSQTGQAEAFF. CDR3 in DNA: TGCGCCAGCAGCCAAACGGGACAGGCTGAAGCTTTCTTT. Complete variable domain (other parts from reference TRBV5-1 and TRBJ1-1): KAGVTQTPRYLIKTRGQQVTLSCSPISGHRSVSWYQQTPGQGLQFLFEYFSETQRNKGNFPGRFSGRQFSNSRSEMNVSTLELGDSALYLCASSQTGQAEAFFGQGTRLTVV.

This rearrangement joins TRBV28 to TRBJ2-7; the match to TRBD1 covers 8 bases. After removal of 5 bases from V and 0 bases from J, the junction contained 3 bases not matched to a gene. This CDR3 is 14 amino acids long. Looked up from germline, CDR1 is MDHEN and CDR2 is SYDVKM. For the CDR3, the DNA is TGTGCCAGCAGTACTACAGGGGGCTCCTACGAGCAGTACTTC. This gives the protein CASSTTGGSYEQYF.

V gene TRBV6-2 or TRBV6-3 combines with J gene TRBJ1-1; D ambiguous. The ends were cut back, 2 bases at V and 6 bases at J, with 7 bases in the middle. Germline V lookup: CDR1 MNHEY, CDR2 SVGEGT. This CDR3 region has 12 residues. CDR3 in DNA: TGTGCCAGCAGTTACCCTACGCCTGAAGCTTTCTTT. This encodes CASSYPTPEAFF.

The chain employs TRBV10-3 and TRBJ1-5; a weak D match, TRBD1 (6 bases). This CDR3 comprises 14 residues. The germline V gene encodes CDR1 ENHRY and CDR2 SYGVKD. V gave up 11 bases and J gave up 1 base, with 15 bases separating them. CDR3 amino acids: CAAGAGTSNQPQHF. CDR3 coding DNA: TGTGCCGCCGGGGCCGGGACAAGCAATCAGCCCCAGCATTTT.

The gene calls are TRBV5-1 and TRBJ2-3; possible D gene TRBD1, 6 bases. V dropped 5 bases and J dropped 0 bases, with 13 bases sitting between them. The germline V gene encodes CDR1 SGHRS and CDR2 YFSETQ. CDR3 length: 15 amino acids. In nucleotides, the CDR3 is TGCGCCAGCAGTGAAGGGGGTTCAAGCACAGATACGCAGTATTTT. Protein product: CASSEGGSSTDTQYF.

Here the CDR3 reads CASSLGGQDYNEQFF. The CDR3 region has the DNA TGTGCCAGCAGCTTAGGGGGACAGGATTACAATGAGCAGTTCTTC. This sequence joins TRBV7-2 and TRBJ2-1; 8 bases are shared with TRBD1. V trimming: 1 base; J trimming: 4 bases; junction bases outside the gene matches: 3. The CDR3 has 15 amino acids. Germline CDR1 and CDR2: SGHTA and FQGNSA.

The rearrangement links TRBV3-1 (or the pseudogene TRBV3-2) to TRBJ1-1; D is uncertain. V was trimmed by 2 bases and J by 0 bases, leaving 10 bases between them. The CDR3 runs 15 residues. Per germline, CDR1 LGHDT and CDR2 YNNKEL (reference sequence). The CDR3 sequence: CASSQWATMNTEAFF. DNA for the CDR3: TGTGCCAGCAGCCAATGGGCCACCATGAACACTGAAGCTTTCTTT.

This clone was observed a few times. This rearrangement joins TRBV6-5 to TRBJ1-1, with TRBD1 matching 7 bases. Germline V lookup: CDR1 MNHEY, CDR2 SVGAGI. This CDR3 is built from 15 residues. The ends lost 7 bases at V and 3 bases at J; junction bases unmatched: 11. The CDR3 DNA sequence: TGTGCCAGCACCTCCACCGGTCAGGGGGACACTGAAGCTTTCTTT. Translated, it gives CASTSTGQGDTEAFF.

This clone has just a few counts. The chain carries TRBV4-2 and TRBJ1-1, with a tentative D call TRBD1 (6 bases). Germline loops: CDR1 LGHNA, CDR2 YNFKEQ. The CDR3 covers 16 residues. Trimming took off 4 bases at V and 4 bases at J, with 19 bases between the two ends. CDR3 sequence: CASSPHPDQQGTEAFF. In nucleotides, the CDR3 is TGTGCCAGCAGCCCGCACCCCGATCAACAGGGCACTGAAGCTTTCTTT.

This clone was seen a single time. The chain carries TRBV7-2 and TRBJ1-1, with TRBD1 as a possible D gene (6 bases). The V and J ends lost 4 bases and 4 bases respectively, with 13 bases between them. The CDR3 is made up of 14 amino acids. The germline CDR1 and CDR2 sequences are SGHTA and FQGNSA. DNA of the CDR3: TGTGCCAGCAGCTACAGGGCTGGGGGCACTGAAGCTTTCTTT. Protein product: CASSYRAGGTEAFF. Supplemented by reference TRBV7-2 and TRBJ1-1, the full variable domain reads GAGVSQSPSNKVTEKGKDVELRCDPISGHTALYWYRQSLGQGLEFLIYFQGNSAPDKSGLPSDRFSAERTGGSVSTLTIQRTQQEDSAVYLCASSYRAGGTEAFFGQGTRLTVV.